This paragraph reports one T cell receptor beta chain. No antigen is known for it. These data are taken from a study of a mutant IDH1 vaccine in newly diagnosed glioma. Overall study: Investigators started vaccination 4-6 weeks after radiotherapy alone, or with temozolomide cycles. Most patients had radiochemotherapy with temozolomide before enrollment; others had one alone.

Sequenced by immunoSEQ multiplex PCR; TCRdb stores in-frame clones only, minus some. There are about 68,000 clones in the sample; roughly 80% occur only once, and more than 10% lies in the top ten. Germline V gene lookup returns CDR1 KGHSH and CDR2 LQKENI. V shed 3 bases, J shed 5 bases, and the junction held 4 bases outside the gene matches. The length of the CDR3 is 14 residues. The time point here: week 35, safety follow-up. Mutant IDH1 20-mer peptide, at 300 ug, made up each vaccine dose, with topical imiquimod. This clonotype originated in a man aged 18 to 30 with glioma. The chain has TRBV18 and TRBJ1-2, with 9 bases matching TRBD1. Sample: PBMCs, taken from a glioma patient whose treatment included an IDH1 peptide vaccine. DNA for the CDR3: TGTGCCAGCTCACCTCAAGGACAGGGGTATGGCTACACCTTC. Its translation is CASSPQGQGYGYTF.